This is a list of T cell receptor beta chains from one sample in a study of cytomegalovirus exposure and HLA in healthy donors. Clones were read by immunoSEQ multiplex PCR, and TCRdb kept only the in-frame ones, dropping some. The sample contains 150,000 to 200,000 clones, around three quarters of which appear only once. The specimen was PBMCs. The receptors come from a man aged 45-60 years in good health and CMV-seropositive. The CDR3 runs from the conserved cysteine through the conserved F or W. The order of the fields is J gene, V gene, D gene, clone size, CDR3 DNA, CDR3 protein. The D gene is left open where the match is weak. Only some rows state a clone size, as once, few, many or a class for expanded clones.

TRBJ2-1	TRBV2	.	.	TGTGCCAGCAGTGAGGGTCAGGATGAGCAGTTCTTC	CASSEGQDEQFF
TRBJ2-7	TRBV5-4	TRBD1	.	TGTGCCAGCAGCTTGGGGGGGACAGGGGGCTTGGACGAGCAGTACTTC	CASSLGGTGGLDEQYF
TRBJ2-3	TRBV7-6	.	.	TGTGCCAGCAGCACCTCCCACAGTGACCTCGAAGATACGCAGTATTTT	CASSTSHSDLEDTQYF
TRBJ2-5	TRBV5-6	TRBD1	.	TGTGCCAGCAGCCTCGGGACAGGGAGCGAGACCCAGTACTTC	CASSLGTGSETQYF
TRBJ2-7	TRBV5-4	TRBD2	.	TGTGCCAGCAGCGCCCGTCGGGGGGTTGGGCACGAGCAGTACTTC	CASSARRGVGHEQYF
TRBJ2-7	TRBV2	TRBD2	.	TGTGCCAGCAGTGAAGCGCTTCGGGGGGGGGCGCTCTCCTACGAGCAGTACTTC	CASSEALRGGALSYEQYF
TRBJ1-1	TRBV28	.	.	TGTGCCAGCACCGTACGGACAGCCATGAACACTGAAGCTTTCTTT	CASTVRTAMNTEAFF
TRBJ2-5	TRBV7-8	.	.	TGTGCCAGTTCCCGGGACATCACTCTCCCTCCCCAAGAGACCCAGTACTTC	CASSRDITLPPQETQYF
TRBJ2-3	TRBV18	.	.	TGTGCCAGCTCACCCCAGAGGGGGTCGTTCCATACGCAGTATTTT	CASSPQRGSFHTQYF
TRBJ1-1	TRBV7-9	TRBD1	once	TGTGCCAGCAGTACCGGGACAGGGGGCGTGGGGAACACTGAAGCTTTCTTT	CASSTGTGGVGNTEAFF
TRBJ1-3	TRBV15	.	.	TGTGCCACCAGCAGTGAGCCGGGGGGTTCCCAGAACACCATATATTTT	CATSSEPGGSQNTIYF
TRBJ1-4	TRBV7-2	TRBD1	.	TGTGCCAGCACCATCGGGACAGTTCTCGGAAAACTGTTTTTT	CASTIGTVLGKLFF
TRBJ2-2	TRBV5-1	.	.	TGCGCCAGCAGCTTGGAAGTACAGGGGAACACCGGGGAGCTGTTTTTT	CASSLEVQGNTGELFF
TRBJ1-6	TRBV6-1	TRBD1	.	TGTGCCAGCAGTGAAGCGGACAGGGCATATCATCCCTATAATTCACCCCTCCACTTT	CASSEADRAYHPYNSPLHF
TRBJ2-3	TRBV18	TRBD1	.	TGTGCCAGCTCACCGACAGGGGGCCAATGGGATACGCAGTATTTT	CASSPTGGQWDTQYF
TRBJ1-2	TRBV15	.	.	TGTGCCACCAGCAGAGATCGGGGGGGCTCCAACTATGGCTACACCTTC	CATSRDRGGSNYGYTF
TRBJ1-2	TRBV7-9	.	.	TGTGCCCACTGGGGGGGAGGCTATGGCTACACCTTC	CAHWGGGYGYTF
TRBJ2-2	TRBV7-3	TRBD2	.	TGTGCCAGCAGCCGTAGCGGGGGGAACACCGGGGAGCTGTTTTTT	CASSRSGGNTGELFF
TRBJ2-7	TRBV4-3	TRBD1	once	TGCGCCAGCAGCCTGGGACAGGTCAACGAGCAGTACTTC	CASSLGQVNEQYF
TRBJ2-2	TRBV4-2	.	.	TGTGCCAGCAGCCGACAAAGGGACACCAACACCGGGGAGCTGTTTTTT	CASSRQRDTNTGELFF
TRBJ2-3	TRBV7-8	TRBD2	.	TGTGCCAGCAGCTTAGCGCGGCTAGCGGGGGCCATCACAGATACGCAGTATTTT	CASSLARLAGAITDTQYF
TRBJ1-2	TRBV7-2	.	.	TGTGCCAGCAGCGCCGGGACTGGGATGGCTAGGGCCTATGGCTACACCTTC	CASSAGTGMARAYGYTF
TRBJ1-5	TRBV5-5	.	.	TGTGCCAGCAGCTTGCTGGGGGGAGGTGGAGGGCCCCAGCATTTT	CASSLLGGGGGPQHF
TRBJ2-2	TRBV4-3	.	.	TGCGCCAGCAACCCAAGGGTGACACAGGGCATGTCCGGGGAGCTGTTTTTT	CASNPRVTQGMSGELFF
TRBJ1-1	TRBV21-1	.	few	TGTGCCAGCAGCAAAGACGGGAACGGCCCCAACACTGAAGCTTTCTTT	CASSKDGNGPNTEAFF
TRBJ2-7	TRBV5-1	TRBD2	.	TGCGCCAGCAGCTTGGAACTAGCGGTCTACGAGCAGTACTTC	CASSLELAVYEQYF
TRBJ1-2	TRBV9	.	.	TGTGCCAGCAGCGTAGAGAGGGTGGGGTATGGCTACACCTTC	CASSVERVGYGYTF
TRBJ2-1	TRBV6-1	.	.	TGTGCCAGCAGTGAAGCGCAGGGATTCCCCTACGAGCAGTTCTTC	CASSEAQGFPYEQFF
TRBJ2-3	TRBV11-2	.	once	TGTGCCAGCAGCCCCGTTATTAGCACAGATACGCAGTATTTT	CASSPVISTDTQYF
TRBJ2-7	TRBV9	.	.	TGTGCCAGCAGCGTAGGGCAGTTACACGAGCAGTACTTC	CASSVGQLHEQYF
TRBJ1-1	TRBV6-1	.	.	TGTGCCAGCAGTGAAACTGTCACACTACCCACACGAGCTTTCTTT	CASSETVTLPTRAFF
TRBJ1-2	TRBV9	.	.	TGTGCCAGCAGCGTAGAGCACCGAAACTATGGCTACACCTTC	CASSVEHRNYGYTF
TRBJ2-7	TRBV7-9	.	.	TGTGCCAGCAGCTTGGGGGCCGAGCAGTACTTC	CASSLGAEQYF
TRBJ1-5	TRBV30	.	.	TGTGCCTGGACCGTGGGGGGTCCCCAGCATTTT	CAWTVGGPQHF
TRBJ2-6	TRBV14	.	.	TGTGCCAGCAGCCGTTTGGTGGCCTCTGGGGCCAACGTCCTGACTTTC	CASSRLVASGANVLTF
TRBJ2-3	TRBV4-1	.	many	TGCGCCAGCAGCCAAGATCCCGCGGTTACAGATACGCAGTATTTT	CASSQDPAVTDTQYF
TRBJ2-7	TRBV7-9	.	.	TGTGCCAGCAGCCCCCGCCGGACAGAGGCCTACGAGCAGTACTTC	CASSPRRTEAYEQYF
TRBJ2-7	TRBV23-1	TRBD1	.	TGCGCCAGCAGTCAATCTCAAAGTAGAGGGGGCCATAAGGGGAACGAGCAGTACTTC	CASSQSQSRGGHKGNEQYF
TRBJ1-1	TRBV5-4	TRBD1	.	TGTGCCAGCAGCAGAGGGACAGGGGGACCTCGAGGCACTGAAGCTTTCTTT	CASSRGTGGPRGTEAFF
TRBJ2-5	TRBV7-7	TRBD1	.	TGTGCTAGCAGCTTAGCCGGGACAGGGAGTGAGACCCAGTACTTC	CASSLAGTGSETQYF
TRBJ1-5	TRBV5-5	.	.	TGTGCCAGCAGCCCAGGGGCGGGGGGCAATCAGCCCCAGCATTTT	CASSPGAGGNQPQHF
TRBJ2-7	TRBV6-5	TRBD2	.	TGTGCCAGCAGTTATTTACTAGCGGGGGGGATTTACGAGCAGTACTTC	CASSYLLAGGIYEQYF
TRBJ2-1	TRBV14	TRBD1	.	TGTGCCAGCGGCCGGGACAGGGTCGGTGAGCAGTTCTTC	CASGRDRVGEQFF
TRBJ1-5	TRBV7-2	.	few	TGTGCCAGCAGCCCTCGGGGGTTCAATCAGCCCCAGCATTTT	CASSPRGFNQPQHF
TRBJ2-3	TRBV7-9	.	once	TGTGCCAGCAGAAGAATGGGGGACACAAACACAGATACGCAGTATTTT	CASRRMGDTNTDTQYF
TRBJ1-1	TRBV9	.	.	TGTGCCAGCAGCGTAGCATGGGCGTCCACTGAAGCTTTCTTT	CASSVAWASTEAFF
TRBJ2-1	TRBV5-3	TRBD1	.	TGTGCCAGAAGCTTGGTAGCCAGGGGGTTCGATGAGCAGTTCTTC	CARSLVARGFDEQFF
TRBJ1-4	TRBV6-1	.	.	TGTGCCAGCAGTGGGGGGGTTTCGTCGGTTTTT	CASSGGVSSVF
TRBJ1-2	TRBV7-2	.	few	TGTGCCACCACTTCCCAACCACAGGGTTTTCATGGCTACACCTTC	CATTSQPQGFHGYTF